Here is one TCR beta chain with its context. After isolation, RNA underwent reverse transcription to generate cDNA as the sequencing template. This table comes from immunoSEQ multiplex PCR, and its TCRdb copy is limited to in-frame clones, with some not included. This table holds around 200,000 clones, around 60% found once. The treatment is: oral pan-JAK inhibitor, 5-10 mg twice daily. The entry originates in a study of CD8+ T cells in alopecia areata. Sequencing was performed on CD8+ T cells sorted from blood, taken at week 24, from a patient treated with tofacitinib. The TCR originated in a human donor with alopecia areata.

CDR3 sequence: CASRPTTLRGYTF. The DNA for the CDR3 is TGTGCCAGCAGGCCCACGACTTTACGGGGCTACACCTTC. This chain uses TRBV6-5 with TRBJ1-2; D uncertain. V lost 6 bases and J 8 bases, leaving 16 bases between the germline ends. The germline gives CDR1 MNHEY, CDR2 SVGAGI. This CDR3 comprises 13 residues.